Listed below are T cell receptor beta chains from one sample, sequenced in a study of beta chain features in type 1 diabetes. Libraries were prepared by immunoSEQ multiplex PCR; TCRdb keeps only in-frame clonotypes and omits some of them. The sample comprises 150,000 to 170,000 clones, about 8.5% of which are singletons, and about 0.6% rests with the top ten. Sequenced: central memory CD4+ T cells from blood. All receptors derive from a man aged 18 to 29 in good health. CDR3s include the opening cysteine and the closing phenylalanine or tryptophan. D genes are given only for firm matches. Clone size is given for some rows only: seen once, a few or many times, or a class if the clone is expanded.

j_call	d_call	clone_size	v_call	cdr3_aa	cdr3_nt
TRBJ1-3	TRBD1	few	TRBV7-7	CASSLDRENPIYF	TGTGCTAGCAGCCTGGACAGGGAAAATCCCATATATTTT
TRBJ2-5	TRBD1	few	TRBV7-9	CASSSTGDGETQYF	TGTGCCAGCAGCTCGACAGGGGACGGGGAGACCCAGTACTTC
TRBJ2-5	.	.	TRBV28	CASSSGAAGTQYF	TGTGCCAGCAGTTCCGGAGCAGCGGGGACCCAGTACTTC
TRBJ1-2	TRBD1	.	TRBV6-6	CASSLTGGRGYTF	TGTGCCAGCAGCCTAACAGGGGGTCGTGGCTACACCTTC
TRBJ1-1	TRBD1	.	TRBV19	CASTNQRTGHTEAFF	TGTGCCAGTACGAACCAAAGGACAGGCCACACTGAAGCTTTCTTT
TRBJ2-1	.	few	TRBV30	CAWTVRNRIYNEQFF	TGTGCCTGGACCGTGAGGAACAGGATATACAATGAGCAGTTCTTC
TRBJ1-4	.	.	TRBV5-8	CASSFSQNNEKLFF	TGTGCCAGCAGCTTCTCCCAGAATAATGAAAAACTGTTTTTT
TRBJ1-6	.	few	TRBV2	CASSLGGAGGFSPLHF	TGTGCCAGCAGCCTCGGGGGGGCAGGTGGCTTTTCACCCCTCCACTTT
TRBJ2-7	.	many	TRBV19	CASSTRVSYEQYF	TGTGCCAGTAGTACGAGGGTGTCCTACGAGCAGTACTTC
TRBJ2-3	TRBD2	few	TRBV27	CASSPQGIAGVFTDTQYF	TGTGCCAGCAGTCCCCAGGGCATAGCGGGAGTGTTTACAGATACGCAGTATTTT
TRBJ2-4	.	many	TRBV2	CASGPKNIQYF	TGTGCCAGCGGCCCCAAAAACATTCAGTACTTC
TRBJ2-1	TRBD2	few	TRBV7-2	CASSLALLAGYYNEQFF	TGTGCCAGCAGCTTAGCTCTCCTAGCGGGGTACTACAATGAGCAGTTCTTC
TRBJ2-5	TRBD2	few	TRBV10-3	CATGGQETQYF	TGTGCCACCGGGGGGCAAGAGACCCAGTACTTC
TRBJ2-2	TRBD1	few	TRBV29-1	CSVGDRGQVVPGELFF	TGCAGCGTCGGGGACAGGGGTCAGGTGGTCCCCGGGGAGCTGTTTTTT
TRBJ2-7	TRBD1	few	TRBV28	CASSEYRGASYEQYF	TGTGCCAGCAGTGAATACAGGGGCGCGTCCTACGAGCAGTACTTC
TRBJ2-7	.	.	TRBV7-2	CASSLGGAPNYEQYF	TGTGCCAGCAGCTTAGGGGGAGCTCCAAACTACGAGCAGTACTTC